This T cell receptor (beta chain) was profiled in a study of CD8 T cells in ankylosing spondylitis. CDR3 length: 16 residues. CDR1 and CDR2 (germline): MNHEY, SMNVEV (reference sequence). V was pared by 5 bases and J by 0 bases, with 7 bases of the junction left unmatched. TCRdb reprocessed the 5' RACE reads via MiXCR and lists one record per CDR3 protein. This repertoire shows about 800,000 distinct CDR3 sequences, 12% found once; its top ten account for about 0.5%. Overall study findings and caveats: Apparently characteristic of ankylosing spondylitis blood was a TCR beta motif (roughly eight highly homologous variants).

This clonotype was seen a few times. Its specificity is unknown. Sequencing was performed on blood, either unsorted or a sorted T cell fraction (not recorded which). The genes are TRBV27 and TRBJ1-5; 7 bases match TRBD1. The TCR was taken from a male donor with ankylosing spondylitis. CDR3: CASSPRQGYSNQPQHF. The CDR3 DNA sequence: TGTGCCAGCAGTCCGCGACAGGGATATAGCAATCAGCCCCAGCATTTT.